The rows below give T cell receptor beta chains drawn from one sample of a study of cytomegalovirus exposure and HLA in healthy donors. The method was immunoSEQ multiplex PCR; TCRdb's version includes in-frame clones alone and lacks a portion of them. The sample lists about 93,000 clones; roughly four fifths were seen once. The specimen was PBMCs. The receptors originated from a man aged 25 to 40 in good health and CMV-seronegative. The CDR3 runs from the conserved cysteine through the conserved F or W. D genes are given only for firm matches. Clone size is given for some rows only: seen once, a few or many times, or a class if the clone is expanded.

>TRBJ2-1|TRBV13|.|.
CASSLGGIENEQFF
TGTGCCAGCAGCTTAGGGGGCATCGAAAATGAGCAGTTCTTC
>TRBJ1-1|TRBV5-6|.|TRBD1
CASSFGQGDTEAFF
TGTGCCAGCAGCTTTGGACAGGGGGACACTGAAGCTTTCTTT
>TRBJ2-7|TRBV6-1|.|.
CASSEWAPKEQYF
TGTGCCAGCAGTGAATGGGCCCCTAAGGAGCAGTACTTC
>TRBJ2-4|TRBV5-5|.|.
CASSLEGLAKNIQYF
TGTGCCAGCAGCTTGGAGGGGCTAGCCAAAAACATTCAGTACTTC
>TRBJ1-3|TRBV9|.|.
CASSLGEGWRAGNTIYF
TGTGCCAGCAGCTTAGGGGAAGGGTGGAGGGCTGGAAACACCATATATTTT
>TRBJ1-6|TRBV7-3|.|TRBD1
CASSLGTANSPLHF
TGTGCCAGCAGCTTGGGGACAGCTAATTCACCCCTCCACTTT
>TRBJ2-2|TRBV7-2|.|TRBD1
CASSPDRDTGELFF
TGTGCCAGCAGTCCCGACAGGGACACCGGGGAGCTGTTTTTT
>TRBJ2-4|TRBV5-1|.|TRBD1
CASSPGQGYLAKNIQYF
TGCGCCAGCAGCCCGGGACAGGGATACCTAGCCAAAAACATTCAGTACTTC
>TRBJ2-3|TRBV11-3|once|.
CASSADSPDTQYF
TGTGCCAGCAGCGCCGACTCCCCCGATACGCAGTATTTT
>TRBJ2-7|TRBV29-1|.|.
CSAKVQTSYEQYF
TGCAGCGCTAAAGTCCAGACTTCCTACGAGCAGTACTTC
>TRBJ2-5|TRBV5-6|.|TRBD2
CASRLAGTSPGETQYF
TGTGCCAGCAGATTGGCGGGGACTAGCCCGGGGGAGACCCAGTACTTC
>TRBJ2-1|TRBV27|.|TRBD2
CASSFRTSGSLYEQFF
TGTGCCAGCAGTTTTAGGACTAGCGGGAGTCTCTATGAGCAGTTCTTC
>TRBJ2-2|TRBV7-3|once|.
CASSLRGSVTGELFF
TGTGCCAGCAGCTTAAGGGGCAGTGTCACCGGGGAGCTGTTTTTT
>TRBJ1-4|TRBV4-2|once|.
CASSQSTRGETNEKLFF
TGTGCCAGCAGCCAAAGCACGCGCGGGGAAACTAATGAAAAACTGTTTTTT
>TRBJ1-3|TRBV9|.|.
CASSVGTLANTIYF
TGTGCCAGCAGCGTGGGGACATTGGCAAACACCATATATTTT
>TRBJ1-1|TRBV10-3|.|TRBD1
CAISRQGARDTEAFF
TGTGCCATCAGTAGACAGGGGGCGCGGGACACTGAAGCTTTCTTT
>TRBJ1-2|TRBV9|once|.
CASGPGSYGYTF
TGTGCCAGCGGCCCAGGGTCCTATGGCTACACCTTC